This T cell receptor (beta chain) was sequenced during a study of shared clonotypes between healthy human individuals. Unsorted samples drew genomic DNA from roughly 96 million PBMCs. Clones were sequenced by immunoSEQ multiplex PCR, and TCRdb holds only the in-frame ones, with some missing. The sample consists of 450,000 to 500,000 clones, roughly 85% of them appearing once. From germline, CDR1 is MNHEY and CDR2 SVGAGI. The junction had 2 bases not matched to a gene; V was cut back by 4 bases and J by 3 bases. There are 13 residues in the CDR3. Sequencing input: PBMCs. The TCR was taken from a woman aged 40 to 49 in good health. Some clones in this sample may be carry-over from other donors' samples. The chain is built from TRBV6-5 and TRBJ2-7; 8 bases match TRBD1. The CDR3 DNA is TGTGCCAGCAGTTCTGGACAGGGCTACGAGCAGTACTTC. Translation: CASSSGQGYEQYF.